This T cell receptor (beta chain) is drawn from a study of blood T cell repertoires in COVID-19. The overall study: Acute and convalescent COVID-19 specimens originated in the United States, Italy and Spain.

Profiling relied on immunoSEQ multiplex PCR, and the TCRdb table lists in-frame clones only, not all of them. This table holds about 250,000 clones, about 84% found once. Germline V gives CDR1 SNHLY, CDR2 FYNNEI. The CDR3 runs 15 residues. V was shortened by 7 bases and J by 5 bases, with 21 bases between the two germline ends. Sequencing input: peripheral blood. This rearrangement joins TRBV2 to TRBJ2-7; TRBD2 might be the D (5 bases). This TCR was sampled from an elderly woman with COVID-19, enrolled during active disease. The CDR3 loop is CASKSGWDPRDEQYF. CDR3 in DNA: TGTGCCAGCAAATCGGGGTGGGATCCGAGGGACGAGCAGTACTTC.